This entry lists 13 T cell receptor beta chains sequenced from one sample in a study of OX40 agonist ivuxolimab in advanced cancers. Libraries were prepared by immunoSEQ multiplex PCR; TCRdb keeps only in-frame clonotypes and omits some of them. The table includes 70,000 to 80,000 clones, more than 75% detected once. Sequencing was performed on CD4+ or CD8+ T cells sorted from blood, taken in a trial of the OX40 agonist ivuxolimab. These receptors all come from an adult with an advanced solid tumor such as melanoma, head and neck, liver or kidney cancer.

CDR3: CASSIPSGTSYEQYF. The CDR3 DNA is TGTGCCAGTAGTATACCGAGCGGGACATCCTACGAGCAGTACTTC. V is TRBV19 and J is TRBJ2-7; D possibly corresponds to TRBD2 (7 bases). Germline CDR1 reads LNHDA; CDR2 reads SQIVND (reference sequence). The CDR3 totals 15 residues. The V gene lost 2 bases and the J gene lost 1 base, with 12 bases spanning the gap.

The chain employs TRBV19 and TRBJ2-5; D may match TRBD1 or TRBD2 (5 bases each). The CDR3 is 14 residues long. In germline, CDR1 is LNHDA, CDR2 SQIVND (reference sequence). Trimming left V 6 bases short and J 5 bases short, with 16 bases between. CDR3 in DNA: TGTGCCAGTAGCACCCTCAGAGGGGACGAGACCCAGTACTTC. Its protein is CASSTLRGDETQYF.

The chain links TRBV21-1 to TRBJ2-3; the table's D call, TRBD2, has no DNA check behind it. TRBV21-1 is marked as a pseudogene. The CDR3 length is 16 residues. CDR3 loop: CASSIRTSGRKDTQYF. CDR3 DNA sequence: TGTGCCAGCAGCATACGGACTAGCGGGAGGAAAGATACGCAGTATTTT.

The gene calls are TRBV6-6 and TRBJ1-5; no definite D call. With 0 bases removed from V and 3 bases from J, the gap between germline ends came to 12 bases. This CDR3 contains 16 residues. Germline CDR1 reads MNHNY; CDR2 reads SVGAGI (reference sequence). This CDR3 reads CASSYSSDGDNQPQHF. CDR3 coding DNA: TGTGCCAGCAGTTACTCGTCAGATGGGGACAATCAGCCCCAGCATTTT.

This chain connects TRBV19 to TRBJ2-5; 10 bases line up with TRBD1. The germline V gene encodes CDR1 LNHDA and CDR2 SQIVND (reference sequence). After removal of 5 bases from V and 5 bases from J, the junction contained 11 bases not matched to a gene. This CDR3 is built from 16 residues. The CDR3 here is CASSYGLDRGLETQYF. The CDR3 DNA reads as TGTGCCAGTAGTTACGGGCTAGACAGGGGGCTGGAGACCCAGTACTTC.

V is TRBV10-1 and J is TRBJ2-7; D may match TRBD1 or TRBD2 (6 bases each). Trimming removed 3 bases from V and 2 bases from J, with 14 bases in between. This CDR3 has 15 residues. Germline loops: CDR1 WNHNN, CDR2 SYGVQD (reference sequence). The CDR3 nucleotides read TGCGCCAGCAGTGACGATGCGGGACATGCCTACGAGCAGTACTTC. Translated, it gives CASSDDAGHAYEQYF.

The DNA of the CDR3 is TGTGCCAGCAGTGAAGGTATGGGACAGGCCAACACTGAAGCTTTCTTT. It yields the protein CASSEGMGQANTEAFF. The chain joins TRBV6-1 to TRBJ1-1, with 8 bases fitting TRBD1. The V gene's germline CDR1 is MNHNS and CDR2 SASEGT. After removal of 1 base from V and 2 bases from J, the junction contained 6 bases not matched to a gene. The CDR3 totals 16 residues.

V usage is TRBV4-1 and J usage is TRBJ2-7; the D gene is possibly TRBD2 (6 bases). Germline assignment: CDR1 MGHRA and CDR2 YSYEKL. The CDR3 loop spans 15 amino acids. The V end lost 0 bases, the J end lost 2 bases, and 11 bases lay between the germline ends. CDR3 residues: CASSQDRRDPYEQYF. The CDR3, as DNA: TGCGCCAGCAGCCAAGATCGGAGGGATCCCTACGAGCAGTACTTC.

This clone has just one count. The CDR3 DNA is TGCGCCAGCTCCCCCGGGACAGCGATCTCTGGAAACACCATATATTTT. It specifies CASSPGTAISGNTIYF. This sequence joins TRBV5-1 and TRBJ1-3, with 7 bases fitting TRBD1. V shed 7 bases and J 0 bases; nucleotides not matched to a gene: 10. This CDR3 has 16 amino acids. Germline-derived CDR1 and CDR2 are SGHRS and YFSETQ.

The chain combines TRBV6-1 with TRBJ1-5; D is ambiguous. Per germline, CDR1 MNHNS and CDR2 SASEGT. V shed 1 base and J shed 3 bases, with 13 bases lying between them. The CDR3 sequence is 16 residues long. The CDR3 here is CASSEVAGRFNQPQHF. Here the CDR3 DNA reads TGTGCCAGCAGTGAAGTTGCAGGAAGATTCAATCAGCCCCAGCATTTT.

The gene calls are TRBV6-6 and TRBJ1-5, with 8 bases matching TRBD1. This CDR3 contains 14 residues. CDR1 is MNHNY, CDR2 SVGAGI, per germline (reference sequence). The trim removed 6 bases at V and 0 bases at J, leaving 1 base unmatched. The CDR3, as DNA: TGTGCCAGCAGGGACAGGGATAGCAATCAGCCCCAGCATTTT. Translated, it gives CASRDRDSNQPQHF.

V usage is TRBV18 and J usage is TRBJ2-2; TRBD2 aligns across 9 bases. V dropped 4 bases and J dropped 0; count of bases not matched to a gene: 9. This CDR3 spans 18 amino acids. Germline V CDR1 and CDR2: KGHSH, LQKENI. CDR3 loop: CASSRGIAGEANTGELFF. CDR3 bases: TGTGCCAGCTCACGGGGTATAGCGGGAGAGGCGAACACCGGGGAGCTGTTTTTT.

This sequence joins TRBV7-2 and TRBJ1-5; D remains ambiguous. CDR1 and CDR2 (germline): SGHTA, FQGNSA. V lost 2 bases and J 4 bases, leaving 6 bases between the germline ends. The CDR3 sequence is 13 residues long. The CDR3 reads CASSLTRNQPQHF. CDR3 nucleotide sequence: TGTGCCAGCAGCTTAACTAGGAATCAGCCCCAGCATTTT.